The clone carrying this T cell receptor (beta chain) was observed at least ten times. This sample is part of a study of regulatory T cells in long-lasting Graves disease. The ends were cut back, 6 bases at V and 8 bases at J, with 13 bases in the middle. The CDR3 has 12 amino acids. Germline values: CDR1 MNHNS, CDR2 SASEGT. Arm-PCR with iRepertoire HTBI primers amplified the CDR3 regions for these TCR beta libraries. TCRdb reprocessed the multiplex PCR reads with MiXCR, giving one entry per CDR3 protein. The table lists around 450,000 distinct CDR3 sequences, around 14% of them singletons. Specified time point: newly diagnosed GD, antithyroid drugs for less than 3 months. PBMC-extracted RNA yielded the TCR library. Another study also made use of these data, one on T cells in Graves' hyperthyroidism and ophthalmopathy. That study adds: For ophthalmopathy, model prediction preceded onset by a median around six months.

J is TRBJ1-2 and V is TRBV6-1; D is unresolved. The receptor's source is a woman in her twenties or thirties with Graves disease. Sequencing was performed on peripheral blood mononuclear cells (PBMCs), taken at new diagnosis, from a patient treated with antithyroid drugs. This chain's CDR3 is CASRREDGGYTF. CDR3 coding DNA: TGTGCCAGCAGGAGGGAGGATGGAGGCTACACCTTC.